A selection of T cell receptor beta chains follows, all from one sample in a study of blood T cell repertoires in COVID-19. TCRdb's copy holds only in-frame clones and misses some; the assay was immunoSEQ multiplex PCR. The table has approximately 300,000 clones, over 75% seen once. Sequencing was carried out using peripheral blood. These receptors came from a man in his forties or fifties with active or convalescent COVID-19. Both conserved end residues are part of each CDR3.

V,CDR3
TRBV7-2,CASSRPGTYRGGAFF
TRBV4-1,CASSQDRTSGAYNEQFF
TRBV11-3,CASSFYNVLTF
TRBV6-5,CASNSRDRATYEQYF
TRBV18,CASSPLREKTDTQYF
TRBV7-3,CASSLGQFAERGEQFF
TRBV6-5,CASTVAQNSYEQYF
TRBV19,CASSIVAGNRGYTF
TRBV5-1,CASSLGGDSNQPQHF
TRBV11-3,CASSSYRNTGELFF
TRBV27,CASSSGGTLEKLFF
TRBV6-2/TRBV6-3,CASSMPRSGSPYLAKNIQYF